This TCR beta chain emerged from a study of cytomegalovirus exposure and HLA in healthy donors. Vbeta (60) and Jbeta (13) primers were used in the PCR. Sequencing was performed with immunoSEQ multiplex PCR; in TCRdb, only in-frame clones are kept and a portion is missing. The profile shows 95,000 to 100,000 clones, about 80% of them singletons. The CDR3 is made up of 15 amino acids. The V end was cut by 6 bases, the J end by 5 bases, with 17 bases between. Germline loops: CDR1 MDHEN, CDR2 SYDVKM. The gene calls are TRBV28 and TRBJ2-1; tentative D call: TRBD2 (6 bases). Sequencing was carried out using PBMCs. This TCR came from a man between 35 and 55 years old in good health and CMV-seronegative. DNA for the CDR3: TGTGCCAGCAGCCGTCCGGGAGTGATAAACAATGAGCAGTTCTTC. This encodes CASSRPGVINNEQFF.